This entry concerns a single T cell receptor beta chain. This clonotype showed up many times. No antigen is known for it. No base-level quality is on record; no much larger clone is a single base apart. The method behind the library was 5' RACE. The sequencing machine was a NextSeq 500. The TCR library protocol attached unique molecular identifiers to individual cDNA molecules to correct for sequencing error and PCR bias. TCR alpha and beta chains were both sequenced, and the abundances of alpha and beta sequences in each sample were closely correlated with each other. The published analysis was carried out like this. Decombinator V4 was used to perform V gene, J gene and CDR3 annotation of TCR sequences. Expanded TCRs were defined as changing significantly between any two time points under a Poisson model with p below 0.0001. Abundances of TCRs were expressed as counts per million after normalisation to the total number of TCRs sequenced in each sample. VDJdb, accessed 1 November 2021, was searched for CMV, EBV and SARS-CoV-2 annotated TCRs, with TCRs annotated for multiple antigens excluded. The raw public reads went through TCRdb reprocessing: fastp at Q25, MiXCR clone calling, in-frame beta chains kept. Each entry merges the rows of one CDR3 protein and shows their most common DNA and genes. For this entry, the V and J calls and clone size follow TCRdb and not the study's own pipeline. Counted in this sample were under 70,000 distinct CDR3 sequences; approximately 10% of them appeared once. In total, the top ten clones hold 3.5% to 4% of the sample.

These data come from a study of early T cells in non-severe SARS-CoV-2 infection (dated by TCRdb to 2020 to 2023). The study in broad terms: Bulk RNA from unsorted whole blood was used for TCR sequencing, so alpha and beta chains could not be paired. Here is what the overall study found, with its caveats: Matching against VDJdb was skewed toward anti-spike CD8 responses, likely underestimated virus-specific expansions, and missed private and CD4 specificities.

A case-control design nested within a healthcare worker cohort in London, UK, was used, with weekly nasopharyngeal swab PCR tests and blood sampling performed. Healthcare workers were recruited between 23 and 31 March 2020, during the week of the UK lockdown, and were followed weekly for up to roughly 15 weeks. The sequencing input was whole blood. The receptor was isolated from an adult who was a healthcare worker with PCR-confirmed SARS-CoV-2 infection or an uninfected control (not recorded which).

The CDR3 loop reads CATSDLTSGGYNEQFF. The sequenced DNA is TGTGCCACCAGTGATCTAACTAGCGGGGGCTACAATGAGCAGTTCTTC. The rearranged segments are TRBV24-1 and TRBJ2-1, and 11 bases in between align with TRBD2. V ends up 3 bases short and J 3 bases short, with an unmatched junction base count of 3. The cysteine opens and the phenylalanine closes a CDR3 of 16 amino acids. Of the read, only the CDR3 DNA is kept; its 48 bases are in frame from base 1. CDR1 and CDR2 are read off the germline V gene as KGHDR and SFDVKD.